Listed below are T cell receptor beta chains from one sample, sequenced in a study of T cell repertoires in cytomegalovirus infection. The antigens for these receptors are not known. TCRdb processed the reads anew with MiXCR; each CDR3 protein has one entry. The data contain about a million distinct CDR3 sequences, around 30% of them singletons. Source: cultured CD8+ T cells from PBMCs, taken from culture after CMV antigen stimulation. These receptors were taken from a human donor in good health (CMV status not recorded). Some clones in this sample may be carry-over from other donors' samples. Each CDR3 is given with its conserved first and last residue. Fields, in order: J gene, clone size, D gene, V gene, CDR3 DNA, CDR3 protein. The D gene is left open where the match is weak. A clone size is listed for some rows: how often the clone was seen (once, few, many), or a class if it is expanded.

>TRBJ2-3|NA|NA|TRBV20-1
TGCAGTGCTCCCCATGGGGGGGCCGATGATACGCAGTATTTT
CSAPHGGADDTQYF
>TRBJ2-7|few|NA|TRBV19
TGTGCCAGTAGTATAGGGGGCGGGGTCCCCTACGAGCAGTACTTC
CASSIGGGVPYEQYF
>TRBJ2-5|NA|NA|TRBV11-2
TGTGCCAGCGTCCTAGGCGGGGCTGGGAAGACCCAGTACTTC
CASVLGGAGKTQYF
>TRBJ2-3|NA|TRBD2|TRBV27
TGTGCCAGCAGAACTAGCGATACAGATACGCAGTATTTT
CASRTSDTDTQYF
>TRBJ2-1|many|TRBD2|TRBV12-3/TRBV12-4
TGTGCCAGCAGTTTATTCCGGGGGGCCTACAATGAGCAGTTCTTC
CASSLFRGAYNEQFF
>TRBJ2-7|many|NA|TRBV7-6
TGTGCCAGCAGCTTACGACAGGACTACGAGCAGTACTTC
CASSLRQDYEQYF
>TRBJ2-3|NA|TRBD2|TRBV19
TGTGCCAACCCGGGACTAGCGGTAGATACGCAGTATTTT
CANPGLAVDTQYF
>TRBJ1-1|NA|NA|TRBV4-1
TGCGCCAGCAGCCAAGACCCAGGGGCAGGAGGAGCTTTCTTT
CASSQDPGAGGAFF
>TRBJ1-1|NA|NA|TRBV6-1
TGTGCCAGCAGAAAGGATACGGTGAACACTGAAGCTTTCTTT
CASRKDTVNTEAFF
>TRBJ2-1|NA|TRBD1|TRBV12-5
TGTGCTAGTGGTTTGGGACAGGGCGGTGGGGATGAGCAGTTCTTC
CASGLGQGGGDEQFF
>TRBJ2-2|NA|TRBD1|TRBV12-3/TRBV12-4
TGTGCCAGCGGGCCTACCCCGGGACAGGGGAGGACCGGGGAGCTGTTTTTT
CASGPTPGQGRTGELFF
>TRBJ2-4|NA|TRBD1|TRBV19
TGTGCCAGTAGTATAACTCGACAGGGCACTGCCAAAAACATTCAGTACTTC
CASSITRQGTAKNIQYF
>TRBJ1-1|NA|TRBD1|TRBV27
TGTGCCAGCAGTTTGACCGGGACAGGGTACACTGAAGCTTTCTTT
CASSLTGTGYTEAFF
>TRBJ2-1|few|NA|TRBV9
TGTGCCAGCAGCGTAGGGGGGGTGGCCAATGAGCAGTTCTTC
CASSVGGVANEQFF
>TRBJ2-1|few|NA|TRBV27
TGTGCCAGCAGTTTTATCCCCCTCTTATACTACAATGAGCAGTTCTTC
CASSFIPLLYYNEQFF
>TRBJ2-5|few|TRBD2|TRBV10-3
TGTGCCATCAGTGAGAATCCCCTAGCGGGGTCCCGGAAACAAGAGACCCAGTACTTC
CAISENPLAGSRKQETQYF
>TRBJ2-1|many|NA|TRBV7-8
TGTGCCAGCAGCATTCAGCAAACCGGGGTCGATGAGCAGTTCTTC
CASSIQQTGVDEQFF
>TRBJ2-7|many|NA|TRBV7-6
TGTGCCAGCAGCCTCCAGACAGAGGTCCACGAGCAGTACTTC
CASSLQTEVHEQYF
>TRBJ1-4|NA|NA|TRBV20-1
TGCAGTACAGTACAGGGTGTAACTAATGAAAAACTGTTTTTT
CSTVQGVTNEKLFF
>TRBJ1-5|NA|TRBD1|TRBV6-1
TGTGCCACCAGATCTAGACAGGGAAGGCAGCCCCAGCATTTT
CATRSRQGRQPQHF